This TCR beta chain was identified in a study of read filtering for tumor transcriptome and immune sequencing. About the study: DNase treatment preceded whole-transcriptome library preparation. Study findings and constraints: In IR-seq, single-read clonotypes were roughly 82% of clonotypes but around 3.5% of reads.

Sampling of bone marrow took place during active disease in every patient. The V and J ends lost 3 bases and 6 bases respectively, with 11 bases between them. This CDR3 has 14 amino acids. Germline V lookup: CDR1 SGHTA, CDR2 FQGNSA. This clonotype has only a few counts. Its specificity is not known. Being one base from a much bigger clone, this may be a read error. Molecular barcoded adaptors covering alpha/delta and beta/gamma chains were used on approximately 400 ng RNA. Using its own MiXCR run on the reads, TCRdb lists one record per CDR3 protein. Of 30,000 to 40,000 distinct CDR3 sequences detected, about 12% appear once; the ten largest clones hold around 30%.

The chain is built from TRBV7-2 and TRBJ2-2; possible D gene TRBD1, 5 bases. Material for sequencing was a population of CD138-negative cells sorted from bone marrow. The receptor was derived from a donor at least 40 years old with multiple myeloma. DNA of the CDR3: TGTGCCAGCAGCTTGCAGGGCTGGGCCGGGGAGCTGTTTTTT. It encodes CASSLQGWAGELFF. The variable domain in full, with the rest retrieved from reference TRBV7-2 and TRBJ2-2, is GAGVSQSPSNKVTEKGKDVELRCDPISGHTALYWYRQSLGQGLEFLIYFQGNSAPDKSGLPSDRFSAERTGGSVSTLTIQRTQQEDSAVYLCASSLQGWAGELFFGEGSRLTVL.